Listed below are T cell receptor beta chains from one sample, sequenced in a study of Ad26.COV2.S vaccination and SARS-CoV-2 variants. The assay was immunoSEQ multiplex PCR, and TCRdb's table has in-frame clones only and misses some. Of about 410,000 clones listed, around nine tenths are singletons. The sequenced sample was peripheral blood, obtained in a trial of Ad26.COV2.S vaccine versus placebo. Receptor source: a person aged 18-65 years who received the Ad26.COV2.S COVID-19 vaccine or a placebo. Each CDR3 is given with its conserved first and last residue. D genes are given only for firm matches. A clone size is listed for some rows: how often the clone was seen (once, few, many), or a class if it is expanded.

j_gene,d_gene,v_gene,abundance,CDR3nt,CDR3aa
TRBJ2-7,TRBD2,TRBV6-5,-,TGTGCCAGCAGTTACTCGGCTAGCGGCTACGAGCAGTACTTC,CASSYSASGYEQYF
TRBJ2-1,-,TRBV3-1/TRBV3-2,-,TGTGCCAGCAGCCAAACGACAGCTTACAATGAGCAGTTCTTC,CASSQTTAYNEQFF
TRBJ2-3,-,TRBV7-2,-,TGTGCCAGCAGCTTAGGGGTGGGGGCCTTAACAGATACGCAGTATTTT,CASSLGVGALTDTQYF
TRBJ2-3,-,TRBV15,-,TGTGCCACCAGCAGAGATCGGGTGGATACGCAGTATTTT,CATSRDRVDTQYF
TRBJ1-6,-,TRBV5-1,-,TGCGCCAGCAGCTTGGGGGGACTGAATAATTCACCCCTCCACTTT,CASSLGGLNNSPLHF
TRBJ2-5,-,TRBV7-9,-,TGTGCCAGCAGCCCCCAAGAGACCCAGTACTTC,CASSPQETQYF
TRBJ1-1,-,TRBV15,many,TGTGCCACCAGCAGAGATGAGACAGGCACTGAAGCTTTCTTT,CATSRDETGTEAFF
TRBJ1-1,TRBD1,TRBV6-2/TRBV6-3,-,TGTGCCAGCAGTTACTCGCGGACAGGTCTGGACACTGAAGCTTTCTTT,CASSYSRTGLDTEAFF
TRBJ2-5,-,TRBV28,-,TGTGCCAGCAGGATCGGGAACCCTCATCCGACCCAGTACTTC,CASRIGNPHPTQYF
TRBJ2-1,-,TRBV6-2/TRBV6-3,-,TGTGCCAGCAGTCACCCAAGGGGTAAAGGGCACAATGAGCAGTTCTTC,CASSHPRGKGHNEQFF
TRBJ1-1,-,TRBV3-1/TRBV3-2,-,TGTGCCAGCAGCCCGAACTGGGGCACTGAAGCTTTCTTT,CASSPNWGTEAFF
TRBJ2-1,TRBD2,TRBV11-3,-,TGTGCCAGCAGCCCTGGGACTAGCCCTGAGCAGTTCTTC,CASSPGTSPEQFF
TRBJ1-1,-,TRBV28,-,TGTGCCAGTCTGGACAGTAGGACCACTGAAGCTTTCTTT,CASLDSRTTEAFF
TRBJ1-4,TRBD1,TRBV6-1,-,TGTGCCAGCAGTGAATCAGGGGGCGGGTTTGAAAAACTGTTTTTT,CASSESGGGFEKLFF
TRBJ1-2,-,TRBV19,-,TGTGCCAGTAGCAAAGGAAACGGGTTGGGGAACTATGGCTACACCTTC,CASSKGNGLGNYGYTF
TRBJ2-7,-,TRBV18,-,TGTGCCAGCTCACCACAACTGGGCGGGAAATACGAGCAGTACTTC,CASSPQLGGKYEQYF
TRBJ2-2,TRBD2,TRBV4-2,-,TGTGCCAGCAGCCAAGATAGGAGCGGGAGGAGCACCGGGGAGCTGTTTTTT,CASSQDRSGRSTGELFF
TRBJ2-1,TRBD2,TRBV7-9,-,TGTGCCAGCAGCCCAAGGGTTAGCGGGAAGTCTTACAATGAGCAGTTCTTC,CASSPRVSGKSYNEQFF
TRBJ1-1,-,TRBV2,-,TGTGCCAGCAGTGAAGAGGGGGGATGGACTGAAGCTTTCTTT,CASSEEGGWTEAFF
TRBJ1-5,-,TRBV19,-,TGTGCCAGTAGTATAGAGGCCAGATCCGAGCCCCAGCATTTT,CASSIEARSEPQHF
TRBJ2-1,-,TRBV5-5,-,TGTGCCAGCAGCTTGGTGGGGAGTTGGTTCTACAATGAGCAGTTCTTC,CASSLVGSWFYNEQFF
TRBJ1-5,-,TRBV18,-,TGTGCCAGCTCTCAACAGGGAGGCAATCAGCCCCAGCATTTT,CASSQQGGNQPQHF
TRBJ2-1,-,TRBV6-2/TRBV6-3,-,TGTGCCAGCAGTGGGGTTCGGGATGAGCAGTTCTTC,CASSGVRDEQFF
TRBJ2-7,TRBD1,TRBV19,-,TGTGCCAGTAACGCGGACAGGGGAGGCGAGCAGTACTTC,CASNADRGGEQYF
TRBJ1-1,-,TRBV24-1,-,TGTGCCACCAGTGATGGACACTATGAAGCTTTCTTT,CATSDGHYEAFF
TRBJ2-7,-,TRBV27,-,TGTGCCAGCAGTTTATCCTCTGCCTACGAGCAGTACTTC,CASSLSSAYEQYF
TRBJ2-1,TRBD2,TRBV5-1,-,TGCGCCAGCAGCTTGGCAGGACTAGGGGCCTACAATGAGCAGTTCTTC,CASSLAGLGAYNEQFF
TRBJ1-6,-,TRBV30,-,TGTGCCTGGACCCTCCTGCGGGGGAATTCACCCCTCCACTTT,CAWTLLRGNSPLHF
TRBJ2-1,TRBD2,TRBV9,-,TGTGCCAGCAGCTCGGGACTAGCGGGAGTTTCTATTGAGCAGTTCTTC,CASSSGLAGVSIEQFF
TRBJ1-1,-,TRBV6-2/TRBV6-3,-,TGTGCCAGCAGTTACGGGCAGAACACTGAAGCTTTCTTT,CASSYGQNTEAFF
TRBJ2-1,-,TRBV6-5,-,TGTGCCAGCAGTCCAGGGGGGATCTCCTACAATGAGCAGTTCTTC,CASSPGGISYNEQFF
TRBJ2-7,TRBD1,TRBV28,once,TGTGCCAGCAGTCCACAATTCGACAGGGGACGAAGCTCCTACGAGCAGTACTTC,CASSPQFDRGRSSYEQYF
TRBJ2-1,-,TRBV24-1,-,TGTGCCACCAGTATAGGTGATGAGCAGTTCTTC,CATSIGDEQFF
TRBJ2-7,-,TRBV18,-,TGTGCCAGCTCATCCCCCCCAGGGGCCTACGAGCAGTACTTC,CASSSPPGAYEQYF
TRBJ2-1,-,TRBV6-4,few,TGTGCCAGCAGTGAGGGGGGGGCCGGGTATGAGCAGTTCTTC,CASSEGGAGYEQFF
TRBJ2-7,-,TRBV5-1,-,TGCGCCAGCAGAATAGCACAATCCTACGAGCAGTACTTC,CASRIAQSYEQYF
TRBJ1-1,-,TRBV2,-,TGTGCCAGCAGTGAAGCGTTTGGGGCTTTGAACACTGAAGCTTTCTTT,CASSEAFGALNTEAFF
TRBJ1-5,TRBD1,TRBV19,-,TGTGCCAGTAGCAGACAGGGGGCAGATCAGCCCCAGCATTTT,CASSRQGADQPQHF
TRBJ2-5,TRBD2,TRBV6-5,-,TGTTCCTACCGCCTAGCGGGAGTAGAGACCCAGTACTTC,CSYRLAGVETQYF
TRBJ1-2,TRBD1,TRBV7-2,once,TGTGCCAGCAGCTTCCGACAGGGGGCGGGTGGCTACACCTTC,CASSFRQGAGGYTF
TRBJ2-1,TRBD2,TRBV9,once,TGTGCCAGCAGCGCCGGGACTAGCGGGACAAATGAGCAGTTCTTC,CASSAGTSGTNEQFF